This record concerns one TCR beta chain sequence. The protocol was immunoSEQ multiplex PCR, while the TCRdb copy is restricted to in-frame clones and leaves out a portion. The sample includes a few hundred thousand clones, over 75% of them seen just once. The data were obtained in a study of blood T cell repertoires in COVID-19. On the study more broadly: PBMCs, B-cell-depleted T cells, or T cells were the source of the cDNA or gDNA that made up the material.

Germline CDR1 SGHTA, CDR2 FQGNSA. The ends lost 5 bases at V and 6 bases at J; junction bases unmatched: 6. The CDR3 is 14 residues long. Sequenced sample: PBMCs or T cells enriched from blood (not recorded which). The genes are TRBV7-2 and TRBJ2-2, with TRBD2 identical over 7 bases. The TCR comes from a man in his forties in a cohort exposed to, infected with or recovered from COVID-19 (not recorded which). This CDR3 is CASSPRLAAGELFF. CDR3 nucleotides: TGTGCCAGCAGCCCGCGACTAGCCGCCGGGGAGCTGTTTTTT. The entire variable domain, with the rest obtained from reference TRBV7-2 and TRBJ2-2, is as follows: GAGVSQSPSNKVTEKGKDVELRCDPISGHTALYWYRQSLGQGLEFLIYFQGNSAPDKSGLPSDRFSAERTGGSVSTLTIQRTQQEDSAVYLCASSPRLAAGELFFGEGSRLTVL.